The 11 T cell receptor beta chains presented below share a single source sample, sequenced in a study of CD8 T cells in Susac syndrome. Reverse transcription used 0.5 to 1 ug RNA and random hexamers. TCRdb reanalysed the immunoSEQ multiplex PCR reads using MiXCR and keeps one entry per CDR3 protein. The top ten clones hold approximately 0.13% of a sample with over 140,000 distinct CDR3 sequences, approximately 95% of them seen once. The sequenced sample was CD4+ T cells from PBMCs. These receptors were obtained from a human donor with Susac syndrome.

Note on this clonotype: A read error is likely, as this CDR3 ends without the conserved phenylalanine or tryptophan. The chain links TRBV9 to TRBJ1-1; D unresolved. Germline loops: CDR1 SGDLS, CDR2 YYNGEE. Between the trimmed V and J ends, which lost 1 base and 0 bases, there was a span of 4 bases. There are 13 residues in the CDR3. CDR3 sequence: CASSVQVNTEAFL. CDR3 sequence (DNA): TGTGCCAGCAGCGTACAAGTGAACACTGAAGCTTTCCTT.

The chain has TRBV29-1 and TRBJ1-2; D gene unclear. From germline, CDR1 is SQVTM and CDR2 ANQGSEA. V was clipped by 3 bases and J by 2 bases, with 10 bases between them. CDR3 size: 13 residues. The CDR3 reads CSVESERNYGYTF. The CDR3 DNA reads TGCAGCGTTGAGTCAGAGAGAAACTATGGCTACACCTTC.

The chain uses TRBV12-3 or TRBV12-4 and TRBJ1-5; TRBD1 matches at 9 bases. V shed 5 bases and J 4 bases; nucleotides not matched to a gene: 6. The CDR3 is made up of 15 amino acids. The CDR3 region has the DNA TGTGCCAGCAGTGCCTTTGGGACAGGGAATCAGCCCCAGCATTTT. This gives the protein CASSAFGTGNQPQHF.

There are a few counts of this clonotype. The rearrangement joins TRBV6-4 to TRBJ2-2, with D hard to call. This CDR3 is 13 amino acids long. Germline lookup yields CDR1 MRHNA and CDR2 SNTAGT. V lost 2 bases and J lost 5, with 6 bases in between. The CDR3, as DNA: TGTGCCAGCAGTGACCCTCCTACCGGGGAGCTGTTTTTT. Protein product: CASSDPPTGELFF.

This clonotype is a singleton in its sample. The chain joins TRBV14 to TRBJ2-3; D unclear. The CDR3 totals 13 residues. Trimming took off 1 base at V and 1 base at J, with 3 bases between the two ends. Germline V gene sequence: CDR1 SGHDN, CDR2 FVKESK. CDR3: CASSQVGTDTQYF. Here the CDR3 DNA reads TGTGCCAGCAGCCAAGTCGGCACAGATACGCAGTATTTT.

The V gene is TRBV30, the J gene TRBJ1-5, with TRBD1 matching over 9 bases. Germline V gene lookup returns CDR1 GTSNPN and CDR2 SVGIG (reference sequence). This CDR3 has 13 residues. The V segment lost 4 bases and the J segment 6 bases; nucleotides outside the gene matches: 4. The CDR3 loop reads CAWNRQGGQPQHF. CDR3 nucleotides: TGTGCCTGGAATCGACAGGGGGGTCAGCCCCAGCATTTT.

CDR3 DNA: TGCGCCAGCAGCCAAGGTATCTCCTACGAGCAGTACTTC. It yields the protein CASSQGISYEQYF. This rearrangement joins TRBV4-1 to TRBJ2-7, with D unclear. This CDR3 comprises 13 residues. V lost 1 base and J lost 0, with 4 bases in between. From germline, CDR1 is MGHRA and CDR2 YSYEKL.

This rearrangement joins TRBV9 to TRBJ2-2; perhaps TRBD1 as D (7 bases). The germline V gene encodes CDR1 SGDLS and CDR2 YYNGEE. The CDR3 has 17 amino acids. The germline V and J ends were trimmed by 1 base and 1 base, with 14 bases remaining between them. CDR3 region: CASSVSAGQMNTGELFF. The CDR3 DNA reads TGTGCCAGCAGCGTATCTGCGGGACAGATGAACACCGGGGAGCTGTTTTTT.

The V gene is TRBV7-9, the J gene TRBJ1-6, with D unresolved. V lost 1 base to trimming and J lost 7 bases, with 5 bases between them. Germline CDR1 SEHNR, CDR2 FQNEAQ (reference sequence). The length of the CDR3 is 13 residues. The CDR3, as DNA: TGTGCCAGCAGCTTAGACGGAAATTCACCCCTCCACTTT. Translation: CASSLDGNSPLHF.

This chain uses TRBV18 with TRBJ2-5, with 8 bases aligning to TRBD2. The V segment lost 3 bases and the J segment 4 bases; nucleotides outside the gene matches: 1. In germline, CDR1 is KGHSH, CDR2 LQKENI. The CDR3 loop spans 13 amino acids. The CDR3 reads CASSPGLAETQYF. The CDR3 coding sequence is TGTGCCAGCTCACCCGGACTAGCAGAGACCCAGTACTTC.

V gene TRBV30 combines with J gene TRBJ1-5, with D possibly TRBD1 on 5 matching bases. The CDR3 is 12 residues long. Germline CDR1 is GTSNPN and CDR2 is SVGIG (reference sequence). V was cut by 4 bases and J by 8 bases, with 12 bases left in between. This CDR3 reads CAWKRGSEPQHF. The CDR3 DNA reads TGTGCCTGGAAACGGGGGTCTGAGCCCCAGCATTTT.